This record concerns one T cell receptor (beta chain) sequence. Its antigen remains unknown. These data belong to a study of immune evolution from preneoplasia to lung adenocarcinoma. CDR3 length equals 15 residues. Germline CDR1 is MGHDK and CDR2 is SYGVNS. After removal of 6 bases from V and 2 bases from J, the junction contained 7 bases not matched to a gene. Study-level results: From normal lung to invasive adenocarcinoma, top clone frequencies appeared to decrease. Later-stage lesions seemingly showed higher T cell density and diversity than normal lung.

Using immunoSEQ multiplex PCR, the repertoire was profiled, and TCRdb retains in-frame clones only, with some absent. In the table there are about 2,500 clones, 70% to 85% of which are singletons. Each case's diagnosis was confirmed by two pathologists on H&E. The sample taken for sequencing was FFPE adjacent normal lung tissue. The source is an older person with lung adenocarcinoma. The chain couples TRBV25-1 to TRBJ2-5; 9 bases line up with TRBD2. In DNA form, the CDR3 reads TGTGCCAGCAGCCCGGGACTAGCTGGGCAAGAGACCCAGTACTTC. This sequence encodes CASSPGLAGQETQYF.